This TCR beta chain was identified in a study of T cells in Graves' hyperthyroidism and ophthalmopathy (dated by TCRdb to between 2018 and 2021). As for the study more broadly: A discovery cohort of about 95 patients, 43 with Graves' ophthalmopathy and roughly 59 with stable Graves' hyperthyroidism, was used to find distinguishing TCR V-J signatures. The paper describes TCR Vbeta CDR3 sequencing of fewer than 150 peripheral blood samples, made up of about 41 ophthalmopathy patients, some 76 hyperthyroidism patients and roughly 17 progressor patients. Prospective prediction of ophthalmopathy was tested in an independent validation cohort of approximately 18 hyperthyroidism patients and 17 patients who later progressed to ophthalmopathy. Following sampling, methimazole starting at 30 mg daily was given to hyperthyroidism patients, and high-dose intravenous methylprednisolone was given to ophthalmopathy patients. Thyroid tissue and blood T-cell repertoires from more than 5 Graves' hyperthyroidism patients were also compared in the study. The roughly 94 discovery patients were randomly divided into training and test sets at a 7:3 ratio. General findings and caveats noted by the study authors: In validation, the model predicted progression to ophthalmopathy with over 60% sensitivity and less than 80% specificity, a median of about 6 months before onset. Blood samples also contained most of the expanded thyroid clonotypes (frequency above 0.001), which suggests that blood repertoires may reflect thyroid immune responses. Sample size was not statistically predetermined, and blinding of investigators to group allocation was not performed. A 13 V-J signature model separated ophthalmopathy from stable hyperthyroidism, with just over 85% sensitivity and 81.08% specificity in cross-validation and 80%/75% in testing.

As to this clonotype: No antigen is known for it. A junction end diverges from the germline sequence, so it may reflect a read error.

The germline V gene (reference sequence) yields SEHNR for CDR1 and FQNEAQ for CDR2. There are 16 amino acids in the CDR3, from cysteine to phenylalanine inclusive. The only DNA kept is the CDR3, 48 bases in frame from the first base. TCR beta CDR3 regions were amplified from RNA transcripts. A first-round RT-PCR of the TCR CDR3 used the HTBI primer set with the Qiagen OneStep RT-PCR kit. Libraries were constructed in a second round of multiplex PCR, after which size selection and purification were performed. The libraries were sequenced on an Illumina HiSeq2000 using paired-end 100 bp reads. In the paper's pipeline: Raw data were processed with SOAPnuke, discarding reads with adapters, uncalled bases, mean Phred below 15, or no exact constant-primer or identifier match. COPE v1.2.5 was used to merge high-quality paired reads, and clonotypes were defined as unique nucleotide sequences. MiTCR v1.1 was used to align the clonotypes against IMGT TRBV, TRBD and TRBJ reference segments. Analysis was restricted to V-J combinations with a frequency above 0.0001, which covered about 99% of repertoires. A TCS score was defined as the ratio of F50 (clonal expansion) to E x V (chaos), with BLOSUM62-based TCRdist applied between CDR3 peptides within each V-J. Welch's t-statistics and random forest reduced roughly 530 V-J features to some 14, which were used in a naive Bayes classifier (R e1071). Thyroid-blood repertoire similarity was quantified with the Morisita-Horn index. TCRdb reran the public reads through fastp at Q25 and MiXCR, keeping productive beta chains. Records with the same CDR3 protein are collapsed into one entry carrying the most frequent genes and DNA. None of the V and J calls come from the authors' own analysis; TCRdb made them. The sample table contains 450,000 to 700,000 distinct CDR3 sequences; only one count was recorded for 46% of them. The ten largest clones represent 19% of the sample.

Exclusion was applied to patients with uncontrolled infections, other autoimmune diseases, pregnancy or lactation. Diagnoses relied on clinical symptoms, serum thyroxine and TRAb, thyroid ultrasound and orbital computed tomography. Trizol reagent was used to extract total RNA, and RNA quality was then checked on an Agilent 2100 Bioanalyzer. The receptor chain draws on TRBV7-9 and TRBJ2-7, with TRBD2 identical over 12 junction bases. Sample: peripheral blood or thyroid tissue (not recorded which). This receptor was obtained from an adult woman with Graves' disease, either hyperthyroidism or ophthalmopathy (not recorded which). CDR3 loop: CASSHERLAGVYERYF. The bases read TGCGCCAGCAGCCACGAAAGACTAGCGGGAGTCTACGAGCGGTACTTC.